This T cell receptor (beta chain) emerged from a study of CD8+ T cells in alopecia areata. Study as a whole: Patients received oral tofacitinib, 5 to 10 mg twice daily, for moderate-to-severe alopecia areata.

Investigators isolated RNA and reverse transcribed it into cDNA to act as the sequencing template. The table came from immunoSEQ multiplex PCR; TCRdb's copy has only in-frame clones and leaves some out. The sample includes about 140,000 clones, approximately 49% of them seen just once. This clone was seen a single time. CDR1 SGHVS and CDR2 FQNEAQ come from the germline V gene. This CDR3 region has 13 residues. Trimming took off 1 base at V and 4 bases at J, with 8 bases between the two ends. The V gene is TRBV7-8, the J gene TRBJ2-7; D is uncertain. This clonotype was obtained from a human donor with alopecia areata. The sequencing used CD4+ T cells sorted from blood, collected at week 0. The CDR3 protein is CASSLEEFYEQYF. The CDR3 DNA reads TGTGCCAGCAGCTTAGAAGAGTTTTACGAGCAGTACTTC.